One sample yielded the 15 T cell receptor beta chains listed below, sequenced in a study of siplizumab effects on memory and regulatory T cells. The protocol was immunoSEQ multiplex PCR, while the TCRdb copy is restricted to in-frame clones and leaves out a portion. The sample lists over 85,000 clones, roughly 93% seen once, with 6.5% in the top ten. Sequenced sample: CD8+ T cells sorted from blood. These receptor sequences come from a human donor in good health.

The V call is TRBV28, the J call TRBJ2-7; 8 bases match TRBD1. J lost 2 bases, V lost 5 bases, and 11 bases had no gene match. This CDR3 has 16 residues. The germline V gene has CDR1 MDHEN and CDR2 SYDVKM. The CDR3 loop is CASSPTGVPITYEQYF. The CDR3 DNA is TGTGCCAGCAGTCCGACAGGGGTCCCGATCACCTACGAGCAGTACTTC. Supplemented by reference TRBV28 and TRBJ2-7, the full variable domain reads DVKVTQSSRYLVKRTGEKVFLECVQDMDHENMFWYRQDPGLGLRLIYFSYDVKMKEKGDIPEGYSVSREKKERFSLILESASTNQTSMYLCASSPTGVPITYEQYFGPGTRLTVT.

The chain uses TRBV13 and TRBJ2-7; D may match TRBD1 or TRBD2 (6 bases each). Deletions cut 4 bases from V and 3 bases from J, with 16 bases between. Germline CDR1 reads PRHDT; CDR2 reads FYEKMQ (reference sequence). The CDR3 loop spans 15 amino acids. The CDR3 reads CASSSRQGTRYEQYF. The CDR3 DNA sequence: TGTGCCAGCAGCTCCCGGCAGGGGACTCGCTACGAGCAGTACTTC.

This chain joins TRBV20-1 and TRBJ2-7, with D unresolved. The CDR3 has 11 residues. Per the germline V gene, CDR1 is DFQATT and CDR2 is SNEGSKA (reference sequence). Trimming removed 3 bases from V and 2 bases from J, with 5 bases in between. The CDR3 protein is CSARSTYEQYF. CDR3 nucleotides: TGCAGTGCTAGGTCGACCTACGAGCAGTACTTC.

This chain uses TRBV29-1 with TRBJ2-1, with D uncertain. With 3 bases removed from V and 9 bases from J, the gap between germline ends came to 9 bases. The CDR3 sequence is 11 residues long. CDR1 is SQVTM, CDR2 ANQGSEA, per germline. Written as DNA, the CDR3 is TGCAGCGTTGATCTTCTCTTTGAGCAGTTCTTC. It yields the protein CSVDLLFEQFF.

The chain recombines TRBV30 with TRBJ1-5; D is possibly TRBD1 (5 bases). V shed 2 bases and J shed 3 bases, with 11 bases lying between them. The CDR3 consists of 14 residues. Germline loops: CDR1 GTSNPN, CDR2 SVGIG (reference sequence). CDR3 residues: CAWSLTGYNQPQHF. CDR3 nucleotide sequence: TGTGCCTGGAGTCTCACAGGTTACAATCAGCCCCAGCATTTT.

CDR3: CASSVGLAGGSFTDTQYF. CDR3 nucleotide sequence: TGTGCCAGCAGCGTCGGACTAGCGGGCGGTTCATTCACAGATACGCAGTATTTT. The chain is built from TRBV9 and TRBJ2-3, with 11 nucleotides matching TRBD2. CDR1 and CDR2 (germline): SGDLS, YYNGEE. This CDR3 is 18 amino acids long. The junction had 10 bases not matched to a gene; V was cut back by 2 bases and J by 2 bases.

The CDR3 DNA follows: TGTGCCAGCAGCAAGAAGACGGACACTGAAGCTTTCTTT. Encoded protein: CASSKKTDTEAFF. This chain joins TRBV11-2 and TRBJ1-1; D is unclear. Trimming took 5 bases from V and 3 from J, leaving 10 bases between them. Germline CDR1 SGHAT, CDR2 FQNNGV. The CDR3 is 13 amino acids.

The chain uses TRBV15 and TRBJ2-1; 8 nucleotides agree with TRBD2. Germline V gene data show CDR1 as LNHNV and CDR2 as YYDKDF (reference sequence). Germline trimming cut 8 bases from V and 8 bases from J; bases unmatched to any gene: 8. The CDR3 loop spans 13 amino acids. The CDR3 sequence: CATQGLVAHEQFF. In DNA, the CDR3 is TGTGCCACCCAGGGACTAGTTGCGCATGAGCAGTTCTTC.

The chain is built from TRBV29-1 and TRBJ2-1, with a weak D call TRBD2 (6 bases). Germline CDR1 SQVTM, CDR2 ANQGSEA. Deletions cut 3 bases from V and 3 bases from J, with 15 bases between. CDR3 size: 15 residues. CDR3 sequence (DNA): TGCAGCGTTGAGGCACCCGGGACTCTCTACAATGAGCAGTTCTTC. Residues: CSVEAPGTLYNEQFF.

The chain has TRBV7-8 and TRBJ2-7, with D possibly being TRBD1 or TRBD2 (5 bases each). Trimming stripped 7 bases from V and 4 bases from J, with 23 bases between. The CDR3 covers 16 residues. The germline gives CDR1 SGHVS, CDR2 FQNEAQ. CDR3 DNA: TGTGCCAGCACCGAACACGAGGGGCAGGGTGGGTACGAGCAGTACTTC. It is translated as CASTEHEGQGGYEQYF. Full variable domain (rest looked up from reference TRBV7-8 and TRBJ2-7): GAGVSQSPRYKVAKRGQDVALRCDPISGHVSLFWYQQALGQGPEFLTYFQNEAQLDKSGLPSDRFFAERPEGSVSTLKIQRTQQEDSAVYLCASTEHEGQGGYEQYFGPGTRLTVT.

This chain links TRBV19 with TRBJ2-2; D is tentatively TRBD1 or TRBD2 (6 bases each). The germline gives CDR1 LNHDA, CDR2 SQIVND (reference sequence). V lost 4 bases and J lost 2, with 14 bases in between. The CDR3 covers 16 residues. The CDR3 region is CASSKEEGQNTGELFF. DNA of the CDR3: TGTGCCAGTAGTAAGGAGGAGGGACAAAACACCGGGGAGCTGTTTTTT.

CDR3: CASSSNDRENTGELFF. The DNA of the CDR3 is TGTGCCAGCAGTTCAAACGACAGGGAGAACACCGGGGAGCTGTTTTTT. The rearrangement links TRBV27 to TRBJ2-2; 7 positions match TRBD1. Trimming at V came to 4 bases and at J to 1 base, leaving 6 bases not matched to a gene. CDR3 size: 16 residues. CDR1 and CDR2 from the germline V gene are MNHEY and SMNVEV (reference sequence).

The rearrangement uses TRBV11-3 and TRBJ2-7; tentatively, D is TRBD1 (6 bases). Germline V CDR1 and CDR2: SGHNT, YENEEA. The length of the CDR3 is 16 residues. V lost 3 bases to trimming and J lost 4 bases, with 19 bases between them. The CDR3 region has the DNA TGTGCCAGCAGCTTCTCCTTAGGACAGCACTTTTACGAGCAGTACTTC. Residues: CASSFSLGQHFYEQYF.

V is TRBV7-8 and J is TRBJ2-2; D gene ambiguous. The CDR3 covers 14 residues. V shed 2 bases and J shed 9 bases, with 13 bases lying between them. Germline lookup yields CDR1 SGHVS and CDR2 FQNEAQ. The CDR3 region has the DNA TGTGCCAGCAGCTTAATTGTTGGGTCGTGGGAGCTGTTTTTT. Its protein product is CASSLIVGSWELFF. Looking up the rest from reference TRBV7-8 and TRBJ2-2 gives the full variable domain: GAGVSQSPRYKVAKRGQDVALRCDPISGHVSLFWYQQALGQGPEFLTYFQNEAQLDKSGLPSDRFFAERPEGSVSTLKIQRTQQEDSAVYLCASSLIVGSWELFFGEGSRLTVL.

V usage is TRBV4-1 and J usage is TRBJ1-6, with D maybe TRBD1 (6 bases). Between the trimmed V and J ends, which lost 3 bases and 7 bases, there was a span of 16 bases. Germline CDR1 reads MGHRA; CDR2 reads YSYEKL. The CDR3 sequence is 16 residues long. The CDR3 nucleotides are TGCGCCAGCAGCCAGGGGAGGACAGAATACAATTCACCCCTCCACTTT. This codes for CASSQGRTEYNSPLHF.